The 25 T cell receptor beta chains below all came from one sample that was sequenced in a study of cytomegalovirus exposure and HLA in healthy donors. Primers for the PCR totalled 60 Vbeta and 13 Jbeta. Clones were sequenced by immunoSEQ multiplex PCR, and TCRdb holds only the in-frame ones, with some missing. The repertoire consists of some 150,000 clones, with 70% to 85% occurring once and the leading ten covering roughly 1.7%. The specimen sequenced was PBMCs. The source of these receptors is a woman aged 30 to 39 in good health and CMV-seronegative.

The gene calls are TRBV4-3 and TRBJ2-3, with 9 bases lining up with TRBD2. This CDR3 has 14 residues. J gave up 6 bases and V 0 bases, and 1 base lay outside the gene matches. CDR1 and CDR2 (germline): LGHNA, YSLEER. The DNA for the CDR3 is TGCGCCAGCAGCCAAGAGGCGGGGGGGGATACGCAGTATTTT. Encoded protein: CASSQEAGGDTQYF.

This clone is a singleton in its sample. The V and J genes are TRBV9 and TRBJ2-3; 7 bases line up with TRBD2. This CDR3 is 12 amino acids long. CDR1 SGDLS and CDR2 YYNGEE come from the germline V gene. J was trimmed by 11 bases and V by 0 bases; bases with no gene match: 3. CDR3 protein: CASSVAGGLQYF. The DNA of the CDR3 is TGTGCCAGCAGCGTAGCGGGAGGATTGCAGTATTTT.

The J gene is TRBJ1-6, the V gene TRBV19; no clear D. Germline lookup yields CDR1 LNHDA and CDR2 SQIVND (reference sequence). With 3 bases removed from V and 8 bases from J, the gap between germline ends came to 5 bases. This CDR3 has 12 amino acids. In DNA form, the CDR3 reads TGTGCCAGTAGTATGAGGGATTCACCCCTCCACTTT. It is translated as CASSMRDSPLHF.

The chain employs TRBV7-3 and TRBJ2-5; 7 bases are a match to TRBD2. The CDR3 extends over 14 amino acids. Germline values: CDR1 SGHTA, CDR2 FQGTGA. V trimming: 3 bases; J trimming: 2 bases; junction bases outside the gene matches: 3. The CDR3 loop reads CASSLGGGQETQYF. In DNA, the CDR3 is TGTGCCAGCAGCTTGGGGGGGGGACAAGAGACCCAGTACTTC.

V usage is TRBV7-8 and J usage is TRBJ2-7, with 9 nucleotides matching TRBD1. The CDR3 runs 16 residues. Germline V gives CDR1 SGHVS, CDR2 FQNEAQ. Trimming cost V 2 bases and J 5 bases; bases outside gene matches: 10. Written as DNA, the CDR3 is TGTGCCAGCAGCTTAATCGTCGGACAGGGGTATAACGAGCAGTACTTC. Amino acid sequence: CASSLIVGQGYNEQYF.

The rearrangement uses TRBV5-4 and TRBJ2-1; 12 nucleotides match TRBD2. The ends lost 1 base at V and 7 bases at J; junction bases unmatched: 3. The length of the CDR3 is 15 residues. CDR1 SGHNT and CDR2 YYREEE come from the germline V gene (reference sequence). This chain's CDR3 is CASSLSSGRGNEQFF. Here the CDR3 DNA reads TGTGCCAGCAGCTTGTCTAGCGGGAGGGGGAATGAGCAGTTCTTC. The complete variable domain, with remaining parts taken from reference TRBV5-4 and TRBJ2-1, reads ETGVTQSPTHLIKTRGQQVTLRCSSQSGHNTVSWYQQALGQGPQFIFQYYREEENGRGNFPPRFSGLQFPNYSSELNVNALELDDSALYLCASSLSSGRGNEQFFGPGTRLTVL.

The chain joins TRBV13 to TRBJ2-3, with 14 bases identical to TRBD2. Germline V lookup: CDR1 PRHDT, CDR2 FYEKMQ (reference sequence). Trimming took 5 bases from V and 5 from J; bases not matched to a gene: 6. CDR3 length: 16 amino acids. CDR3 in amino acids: CASSDGLAGGQDTQYF. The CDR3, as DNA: TGTGCCAGCAGCGACGGACTAGCGGGAGGTCAAGATACGCAGTATTTT.

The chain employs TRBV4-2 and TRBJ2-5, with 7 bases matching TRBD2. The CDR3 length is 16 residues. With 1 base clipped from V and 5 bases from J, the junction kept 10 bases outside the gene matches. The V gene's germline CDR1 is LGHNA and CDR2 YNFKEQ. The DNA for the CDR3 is TGTGCCAGCAGCCAAGGACTCGGGACTACCTTGGAGACCCAGTACTTC. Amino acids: CASSQGLGTTLETQYF.

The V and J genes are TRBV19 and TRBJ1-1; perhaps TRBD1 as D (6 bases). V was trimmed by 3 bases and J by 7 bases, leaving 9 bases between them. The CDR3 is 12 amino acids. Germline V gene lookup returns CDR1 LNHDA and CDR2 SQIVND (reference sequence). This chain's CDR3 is CASSMGHLEAFF. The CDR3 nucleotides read TGTGCCAGTAGTATGGGACACCTTGAAGCTTTCTTT. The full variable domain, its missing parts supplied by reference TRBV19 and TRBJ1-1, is DGGITQSPKYLFRKEGQNVTLSCEQNLNHDAMYWYRQDPGQGLRLIYYSQIVNDFQKGDIAEGYSVSREKKESFPLTVTSAQKNPTAFYLCASSMGHLEAFFGQGTRLTVV.

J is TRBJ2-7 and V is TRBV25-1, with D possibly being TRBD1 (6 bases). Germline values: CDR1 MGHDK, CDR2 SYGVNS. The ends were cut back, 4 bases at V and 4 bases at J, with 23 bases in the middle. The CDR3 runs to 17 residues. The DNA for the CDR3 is TGTGCCAGCAGTGTCGGTCACGTCAGGGGAGAGGGTTACGAGCAGTACTTC. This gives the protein CASSVGHVRGEGYEQYF.

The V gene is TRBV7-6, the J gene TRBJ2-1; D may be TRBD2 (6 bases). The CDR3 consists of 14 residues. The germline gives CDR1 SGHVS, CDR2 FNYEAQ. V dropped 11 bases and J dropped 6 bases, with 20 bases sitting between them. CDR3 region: CACGGTPPVNEQFF. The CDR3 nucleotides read TGTGCCTGTGGGGGGACCCCACCGGTCAATGAGCAGTTCTTC.

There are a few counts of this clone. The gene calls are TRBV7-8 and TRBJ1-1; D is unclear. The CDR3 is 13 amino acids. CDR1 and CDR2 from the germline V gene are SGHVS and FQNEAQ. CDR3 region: CASGRRANTEAFF. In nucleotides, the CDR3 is TGTGCTAGCGGGCGGAGGGCGAACACTGAAGCTTTCTTT.

This chain's CDR3 is CASSPAGGFLSDEQFF. As DNA, the CDR3 is TGTGCCAGCAGTCCAGCGGGAGGGTTCCTATCCGATGAGCAGTTCTTC. The V call is TRBV2, the J call TRBJ2-1; 10 bases are a match to TRBD2. After removal of 5 bases from V and 8 bases from J, the junction contained 12 bases not matched to a gene. Germline CDR1 and CDR2: SNHLY and FYNNEI. The CDR3 loop spans 16 amino acids.

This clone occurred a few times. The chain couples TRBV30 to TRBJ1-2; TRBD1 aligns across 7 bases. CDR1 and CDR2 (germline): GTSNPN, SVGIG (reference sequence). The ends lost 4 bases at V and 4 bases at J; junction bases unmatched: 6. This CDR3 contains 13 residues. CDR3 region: CAWNQGGFYGYTF. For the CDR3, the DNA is TGTGCCTGGAACCAAGGGGGCTTCTATGGCTACACCTTC.

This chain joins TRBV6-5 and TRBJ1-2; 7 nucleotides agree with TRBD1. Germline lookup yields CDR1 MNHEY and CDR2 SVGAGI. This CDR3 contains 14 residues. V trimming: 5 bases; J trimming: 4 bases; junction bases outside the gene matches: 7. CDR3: CASSEEEGAYGYTF. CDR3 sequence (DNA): TGTGCCAGCAGTGAAGAGGAGGGGGCCTATGGCTACACCTTC.

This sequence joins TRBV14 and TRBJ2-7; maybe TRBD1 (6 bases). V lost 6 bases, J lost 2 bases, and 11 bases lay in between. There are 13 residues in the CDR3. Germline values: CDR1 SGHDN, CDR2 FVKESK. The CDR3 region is CASRQDRAYEQYF. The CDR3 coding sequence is TGTGCCAGCAGGCAGGACAGAGCCTACGAGCAGTACTTC.

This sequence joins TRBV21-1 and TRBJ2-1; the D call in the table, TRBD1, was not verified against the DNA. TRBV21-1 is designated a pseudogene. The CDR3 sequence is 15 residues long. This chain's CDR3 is CASSKVNRGYNEQFF. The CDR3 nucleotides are TGTGCCAGCAGCAAAGTTAACAGGGGATACAATGAGCAGTTCTTC.

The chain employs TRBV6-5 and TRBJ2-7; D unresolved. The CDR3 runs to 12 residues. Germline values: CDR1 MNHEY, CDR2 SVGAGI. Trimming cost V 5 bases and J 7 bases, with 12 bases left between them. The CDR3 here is CASSGSWREQYF. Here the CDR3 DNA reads TGTGCCAGCAGTGGCAGCTGGCGGGAGCAGTACTTC.

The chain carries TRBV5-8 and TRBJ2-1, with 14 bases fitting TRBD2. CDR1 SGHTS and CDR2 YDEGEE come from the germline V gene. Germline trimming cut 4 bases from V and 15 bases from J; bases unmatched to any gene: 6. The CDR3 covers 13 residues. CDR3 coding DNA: TGTGCCAGCAGCCACGGACTAGCGGGAGGATGGTTCTTC. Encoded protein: CASSHGLAGGWFF.

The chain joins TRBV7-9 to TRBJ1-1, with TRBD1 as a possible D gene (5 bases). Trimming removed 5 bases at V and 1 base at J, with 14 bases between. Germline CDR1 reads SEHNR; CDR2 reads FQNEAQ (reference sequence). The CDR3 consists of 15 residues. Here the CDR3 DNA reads TGTGCCAGCAGCCCCGGACACCTGAGGAACACTGAAGCTTTCTTT. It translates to CASSPGHLRNTEAFF.

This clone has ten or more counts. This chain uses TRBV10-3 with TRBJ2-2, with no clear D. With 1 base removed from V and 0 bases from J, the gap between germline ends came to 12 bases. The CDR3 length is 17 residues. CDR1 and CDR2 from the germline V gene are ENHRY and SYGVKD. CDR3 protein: CAISELVRDANTGELFF. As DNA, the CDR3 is TGTGCCATCAGTGAGTTGGTAAGAGATGCGAACACCGGGGAGCTGTTTTTT.

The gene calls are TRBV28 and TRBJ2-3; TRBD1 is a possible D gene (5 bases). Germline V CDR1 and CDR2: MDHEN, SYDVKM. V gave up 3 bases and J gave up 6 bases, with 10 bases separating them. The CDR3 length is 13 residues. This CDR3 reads CASSFIHRDTQYF. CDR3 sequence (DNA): TGTGCCAGCAGTTTTATTCACAGGGATACGCAGTATTTT.

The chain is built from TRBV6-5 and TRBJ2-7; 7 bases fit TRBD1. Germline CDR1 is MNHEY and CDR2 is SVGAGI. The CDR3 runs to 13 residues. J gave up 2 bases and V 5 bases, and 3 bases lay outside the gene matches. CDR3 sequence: CASSRDRTYEQYF. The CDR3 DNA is TGTGCCAGCAGTAGGGACAGAACCTACGAGCAGTACTTC.

The chain's CDR3 is CASSLDLPSGGTYEQYF. The CDR3 DNA reads as TGTGCCAGCAGCTTAGATCTCCCTAGCGGGGGGACCTACGAGCAGTACTTC. The chain couples TRBV11-2 to TRBJ2-7, with 11 bases lining up with TRBD2. The CDR3 runs 17 residues. The V gene end was trimmed by 0 bases and the J gene end by 2 bases; junction bases not matched to a gene: 6. Germline V gene lookup returns CDR1 SGHAT and CDR2 FQNNGV.

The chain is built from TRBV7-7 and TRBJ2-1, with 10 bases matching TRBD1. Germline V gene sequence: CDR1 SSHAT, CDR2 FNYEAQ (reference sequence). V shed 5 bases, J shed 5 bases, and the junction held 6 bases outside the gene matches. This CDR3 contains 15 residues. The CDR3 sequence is CASSPRTGGNNEQFF. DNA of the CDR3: TGTGCCAGCAGCCCAAGGACAGGGGGGAACAATGAGCAGTTCTTC. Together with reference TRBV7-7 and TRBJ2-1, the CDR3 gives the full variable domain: GAGVSQSPRYKVTKRGQDVTLRCDPISSHATLYWYQQALGQGPEFLTYFNYEAQPDKSGLPSDRFSAERPEGSISTLTIQRTEQRDSAMYRCASSPRTGGNNEQFFGPGTRLTVL.